A single sample gave rise to the 23 T cell receptor beta chains below, sequenced in a study of blood T cell repertoires in COVID-19. The data were produced by immunoSEQ multiplex PCR, yet TCRdb's version contains in-frame clones alone and is incomplete. The table shows some 69,000 clones, with over 80% occurring only once. Sequenced input: peripheral blood. The receptors were sampled from an elderly man with active or convalescent COVID-19.

The V gene is TRBV3-1 (or the pseudogene TRBV3-2), the J gene TRBJ1-5; D remains ambiguous. Germline lookup yields CDR1 LGHDT and CDR2 YNNKEL (reference sequence). The V and J ends lost 0 bases and 4 bases respectively, with 7 bases between them. This CDR3 contains 14 residues. The CDR3: CASSQEAGNQPQHF. In DNA, the CDR3 is TGTGCCAGCAGCCAAGAGGCGGGGAATCAGCCCCAGCATTTT.

This clone was picked up a small number of times. The chain couples TRBV5-4 to TRBJ2-5; TRBD1 agrees at 7 bases. This CDR3 is built from 14 residues. CDR1 SGHNT and CDR2 YYREEE come from the germline V gene (reference sequence). J lost 2 bases, V lost 0 bases, and 1 base had no gene match. The CDR3: CASSLGDRQETQYF. The CDR3 region has the DNA TGTGCCAGCAGCTTGGGGGACAGACAAGAGACCCAGTACTTC. Combining the CDR3 with reference TRBV5-4 and TRBJ2-5 gives the whole variable domain ETGVTQSPTHLIKTRGQQVTLRCSSQSGHNTVSWYQQALGQGPQFIFQYYREEENGRGNFPPRFSGLQFPNYSSELNVNALELDDSALYLCASSLGDRQETQYFGPGTRLLVL.

V gene TRBV6-2 or TRBV6-3 combines with J gene TRBJ1-3; D perhaps matches TRBD1 (5 bases). Trimming removed 6 bases at V and 0 bases at J, with 15 bases between. Per germline, CDR1 MNHEY and CDR2 SVGEGT. The CDR3 consists of 16 residues. CDR3 sequence reads: CASSSDRSYSGNTIYF. The CDR3 nucleotides are TGTGCCAGCAGCTCCGACAGATCATACTCTGGAAACACCATATATTTT.

The chain uses TRBV6-2 or TRBV6-3 and TRBJ2-3; the D is unclear. Germline CDR1 is MNHEY and CDR2 is SVGEGT. Trimming removed 5 bases at V and 0 bases at J, with 9 bases between. This CDR3 is 14 amino acids long. The CDR3, as DNA: TGTGCCAGCAGTCTAATGACTAGCACAGATACGCAGTATTTT. Translated, it gives CASSLMTSTDTQYF.

The gene calls are TRBV2 and TRBJ2-7; TRBD2 matches at 11 bases. The CDR3 contains 17 residues. Germline values: CDR1 SNHLY, CDR2 FYNNEI. The V gene end was trimmed by 5 bases and the J gene end by 2 bases; junction bases not matched to a gene: 11. The CDR3 bases are TGTGCCAGCAGTTTTTCCTCTACTAGCGGGAGACCCTACGAGCAGTACTTC. Its protein product is CASSFSSTSGRPYEQYF.

The V call is TRBV23-1, the J call TRBJ2-7; 8 nucleotides match TRBD2. TRBV23-1 is known as an ORF, though its function is uncertain. J lost 0 bases, V lost 6 bases, and 1 base had no gene match. The CDR3 covers 13 residues. The CDR3: CASSGGDSYEQYF. The DNA for the CDR3 is TGCGCCAGCAGCGGGGGGGACTCCTACGAGCAGTACTTC.

J is TRBJ2-7 and V is TRBV2; no definite D call. Germline-derived CDR1 and CDR2 are SNHLY and FYNNEI. CDR3 size: 14 residues. V shed 5 bases and J shed 2 bases, with 13 bases lying between them. The CDR3 nucleotides are TGTGCCAGCAGTCTGCAGGCTAAGACCTACGAGCAGTACTTC. It is translated as CASSLQAKTYEQYF.

The chain recombines TRBV4-1 with TRBJ2-7; possibly TRBD2 for D (5 bases). The CDR3 is 15 amino acids. V was clipped by 0 bases and J by 3 bases, with 12 bases between them. Germline V lookup: CDR1 MGHRA, CDR2 YSYEKL. CDR3 protein: CASSQDPGLYYEQYF. CDR3 nucleotide sequence: TGCGCCAGCAGCCAAGATCCCGGACTTTACTACGAGCAGTACTTC.

V usage is TRBV12-3 or TRBV12-4 and J usage is TRBJ1-2; TRBD1 agrees at 7 bases. CDR3 size: 11 residues. With 5 bases clipped from V and 8 bases from J, the junction kept 2 bases outside the gene matches. The CDR3 spells CASSTGVGYTF. The CDR3 DNA reads TGTGCCAGCAGTACAGGGGTGGGCTACACCTTC.

V gene TRBV7-9 combines with J gene TRBJ1-1; D gene uncertain. Trimming cost V 5 bases and J 0 bases, with 19 bases left between them. The CDR3 spans 17 residues. The germline gives CDR1 SEHNR, CDR2 FQNEAQ (reference sequence). CDR3 in DNA: TGTGCCAGCAGCCCTCGCTCCCTGATCCTAATGAACACTGAAGCTTTCTTT. Translated, it gives CASSPRSLILMNTEAFF.

The chain carries TRBV30 and TRBJ2-2, with D tentatively TRBD2 (7 bases). CDR1 and CDR2 (germline): GTSNPN, SVGIG (reference sequence). The germline V and J ends were trimmed by 3 bases and 4 bases, with 15 bases remaining between them. The CDR3 is 15 residues long. DNA of the CDR3: TGTGCCTGGAGGGGGCGGGGGACATCCACCGGGGAGCTGTTTTTT. It yields the protein CAWRGRGTSTGELFF.

This chain links TRBV5-4 with TRBJ2-5; D gene ambiguous. Germline CDR1 SGHNT, CDR2 YYREEE (reference sequence). CDR3 length: 13 residues. V lost 1 base and J 9 bases, leaving 13 bases between the germline ends. CDR3 in amino acids: CASSLSGRSAQYF. The CDR3 DNA reads as TGTGCCAGCAGCTTGTCCGGCAGGTCGGCCCAGTACTTC.

This clone was seen once. V usage is TRBV4-1 and J usage is TRBJ2-7, with D possibly being TRBD1 (6 bases). The V gene lost 0 bases and the J gene lost 3 bases, with 15 bases spanning the gap. The CDR3 spans 16 residues. Germline V gene lookup returns CDR1 MGHRA and CDR2 YSYEKL. The CDR3 sequence is CASSQDGGALLYEQYF. The CDR3 DNA is TGCGCCAGCAGCCAAGATGGGGGCGCCTTGCTCTACGAGCAGTACTTC.

The chain joins TRBV5-8 to TRBJ2-3; possibly TRBD1 for D (6 bases). Germline V gene data show CDR1 as SGHTS and CDR2 as YDEGEE. The CDR3 sequence is 15 residues long. The V end was cut by 4 bases, the J end by 2 bases, with 14 bases between. The CDR3 loop is CASSPVGAITDTQYF. The CDR3 bases are TGTGCCAGCAGCCCCGTGGGGGCGATCACAGATACGCAGTATTTT. Supplemented by reference TRBV5-8 and TRBJ2-3, the full variable domain reads EAGVTQSPTHLIKTRGQQATLRCSPISGHTSVYWYQQALGLGLQFLLWYDEGEERNRGNFPPRFSGRQFPNYSSELNVNALELEDSALYLCASSPVGAITDTQYFGPGTRLTVL.

The chain employs TRBV5-6 and TRBJ1-1; 8 positions agree with TRBD1. Germline values: CDR1 SGHDT, CDR2 YYEEEE. The V gene end was trimmed by 2 bases and the J gene end by 7 bases; junction bases not matched to a gene: 7. The CDR3 extends over 14 amino acids. The CDR3 loop reads CASSLLSGGVEAFF. The DNA of the CDR3 is TGTGCCAGCAGCTTACTGTCAGGGGGCGTTGAAGCTTTCTTT.

This chain uses TRBV25-1 with TRBJ2-3; D is uncertain. V shed 4 bases and J shed 1 base, with 9 bases lying between them. The CDR3 runs 14 residues. Germline loops: CDR1 MGHDK, CDR2 SYGVNS. The CDR3 region has the DNA TGTGCCAGCAGTGGAAGCACTCGCACAGATACGCAGTATTTT. It yields the protein CASSGSTRTDTQYF.

The V call is TRBV3-1 (or the pseudogene TRBV3-2), the J call TRBJ2-3; 8 bases line up with TRBD2. This CDR3 has 17 amino acids. The V and J ends lost 2 bases and 6 bases, in that order; junction bases with no gene match: 13. CDR1 is LGHDT, CDR2 YNNKEL, per germline (reference sequence). CDR3 in amino acids: CASSQRPPGLVLDTQYF. Here the CDR3 DNA reads TGTGCCAGCAGCCAAAGACCTCCGGGACTAGTTTTGGATACGCAGTATTTT.

The chain is built from TRBV6-6 and TRBJ1-1; TRBD1 is a possible D gene (5 bases). In germline, CDR1 is MNHNY, CDR2 SVGAGI (reference sequence). The CDR3 sequence is 13 residues long. CDR3 nucleotides: TGTACCCATAGACAGTTGATGAACACTGAAGCTTTCTTT. It specifies CTHRQLMNTEAFF.

The V call is TRBV11-2, the J call TRBJ1-3; D possibly corresponds to TRBD1 (5 bases). V was trimmed by 4 bases and J by 0 bases, leaving 10 bases between them. The CDR3 consists of 15 residues. Per the germline V gene, CDR1 is SGHAT and CDR2 is FQNNGV. The CDR3 DNA sequence: TGTGCCAGCAGCTACGACAGCTTCTCTGGAAACACCATATATTTT. Protein product: CASSYDSFSGNTIYF.

The rearrangement joins TRBV20-1 to TRBJ1-5, with D unclear. Germline V lookup: CDR1 DFQATT, CDR2 SNEGSKA (reference sequence). The CDR3 covers 15 residues. V was shortened by 3 bases and J by 4 bases, with 16 bases between the two germline ends. CDR3 in DNA: TGCAGTGCTAGTCCGACCCAGGCGCCAAATCAGCCCCAGCATTTT. This translates into CSASPTQAPNQPQHF.

The V and J genes are TRBV20-1 and TRBJ1-2; D not certain. Germline CDR1 DFQATT, CDR2 SNEGSKA (reference sequence). The CDR3 length is 14 residues. Trimming took 3 bases from V and 0 from J, leaving 11 bases between them. DNA for the CDR3: TGCAGTGCTAGTGTGAACAGCCCTAACTATGGCTACACCTTC. This translates into CSASVNSPNYGYTF.

The chain is built from TRBV5-1 and TRBJ2-5; 8 bases are shared with TRBD1. The CDR3 has 16 amino acids. V gave up 0 bases and J gave up 2 bases; unmatched junction bases: 6. CDR1 is SGHRS and CDR2 is YFSETQ in the germline V gene. CDR3 residues: CASSLVTGGTQETQYF. CDR3 DNA: TGCGCCAGCAGCTTGGTTACAGGGGGTACACAAGAGACCCAGTACTTC.

The rearrangement links TRBV11-2 to TRBJ1-1; D not certain. The germline V gene encodes CDR1 SGHAT and CDR2 FQNNGV. The CDR3 loop spans 15 amino acids. With 1 base removed from V and 2 bases from J, the gap between germline ends came to 11 bases. The CDR3 DNA reads TGTGCCAGCAGCTTAGGTACGGGAATTAACACTGAAGCTTTCTTT. Its translation: CASSLGTGINTEAFF.